This passage covers 31 T cell receptor beta chains from one sample sequenced in a study of patients and donors after allogeneic stem cell transplantation. MiXCR was run by TCRdb on the RT-PCR reads, yielding one entry per CDR3 protein. This sample carries approximately 61,000 distinct CDR3 sequences, about an eighth of them seen once, and the ten largest clones take roughly a third. Sequencing input: blood, either unsorted or a sorted T cell fraction (not recorded which). These receptors all come from a human donor who was either an allogeneic HSCT recipient or a stem cell or donor lymphocyte infusion donor (not recorded which). It is not recorded whose cells these are; they may come from a transplant donor.

This clonotype was picked up many times. The CDR3 loop reads CASILLGGRTGELFF. In DNA, the CDR3 is TGTGCCAGCATCCTTTTGGGGGGGAGAACCGGGGAGCTGTTTTTT. The chain combines TRBV12-3 or TRBV12-4 with TRBJ2-2; 7 bases map to TRBD2. With 7 bases clipped from V and 5 bases from J, the junction kept 10 bases outside the gene matches. There are 15 residues in the CDR3.

J is TRBJ2-4 and V is TRBV20-1; 7 nucleotides match TRBD2. Germline CDR1 and CDR2: DFQATT and SNEGSKA (reference sequence). This CDR3 region has 17 residues. The V gene end was trimmed by 0 bases and the J gene end by 1 base; junction bases not matched to a gene: 9. CDR3 sequence (DNA): TGCAGTGCTAGAGATCCCGGGCGGGGGATGGCCAAAAACATTCAGTACTTC. Protein sequence: CSARDPGRGMAKNIQYF.

Worth noting for this clonotype: One junction end does not reproduce the germline sequence, and a read error may be involved. The gene calls are TRBV7-7 and TRBJ2-2; 7 bases line up with TRBD1. Germline values: CDR1 SSHAT, CDR2 FNYEAQ (reference sequence). The CDR3 extends over 15 amino acids. The CDR3 protein is CASSLTGEYTGELFF. The DNA for the CDR3 is TGTGCTAGCAGCCTAACAGGGGAATACACCGGGGAGCTGTTTTTT.

This chain joins TRBV7-9 and TRBJ2-2, with D possibly being TRBD1 (6 bases). The CDR3 is made up of 14 amino acids. The ends were cut back, 6 bases at V and 1 base at J, with 9 bases in the middle. Germline V gene data show CDR1 as SEHNR and CDR2 as FQNEAQ (reference sequence). The CDR3 loop reads CASRPGVNTGELFF. DNA for the CDR3: TGTGCCAGCAGGCCAGGGGTGAACACCGGGGAGCTGTTTTTT.

Ten or more counts support this clonotype. V usage is TRBV19 and J usage is TRBJ1-1; D ambiguous. Germline V lookup: CDR1 LNHDA, CDR2 SQIVND (reference sequence). The CDR3 has 14 amino acids. The ends were cut back, 7 bases at V and 5 bases at J, with 17 bases in the middle. The CDR3 bases are TGTGCCAGTAAGGGAACCGCGGAAGGGACTGAAGCTTTCTTT. This codes for CASKGTAEGTEAFF.

The V gene is TRBV11-2, the J gene TRBJ1-2; 12 positions match TRBD1. Trimming at V came to 1 base and at J to 4 bases, leaving 1 base not matched to a gene. CDR3 length equals 15 residues. CDR1 and CDR2 from the germline V gene are SGHAT and FQNNGV. CDR3 DNA sequence: TGTGCCAGCAGCTTAGTGGGACAGGGGGCCTATGGCTACACCTTC. It yields the protein CASSLVGQGAYGYTF.

The J gene is TRBJ1-5, the V gene TRBV12-3 or TRBV12-4; D may be TRBD1 (5 bases). V was cut by 4 bases and J by 5 bases, with 6 bases left in between. The CDR3 is 12 amino acids. The chain's CDR3 is CASSWGDQPQHF. In DNA form, the CDR3 reads TGTGCCAGCAGTTGGGGGGATCAGCCCCAGCATTTT.

The sample holds many counts of this clonotype. This sequence joins TRBV7-2 and TRBJ1-6, with D perhaps TRBD1 (6 bases). The length of the CDR3 is 14 residues. Germline CDR1 and CDR2: SGHTA and FQGNSA. V dropped 3 bases and J dropped 7 bases, with 10 bases sitting between them. Here the CDR3 reads CASSFQGWNSPLHF. In nucleotides, the CDR3 is TGTGCCAGCAGCTTTCAGGGGTGGAATTCACCCCTCCACTTT.

This clonotype appeared many times. The V and J genes are TRBV12-3 or TRBV12-4 and TRBJ1-1, with a tentative D call TRBD1 (5 bases). The CDR3 is 14 amino acids. V lost 5 bases and J lost 11, with 21 bases in between. The CDR3 nucleotides are TGTGCCAGCAGTGGGGACGGGACCGAGTTTTTTGCTTTCTTT. Translated, it gives CASSGDGTEFFAFF.

The genes are TRBV27 and TRBJ2-2; tentatively, D is TRBD2 (5 bases). CDR3 length: 14 residues. CDR1 is MNHEY and CDR2 is SMNVEV in the germline V gene (reference sequence). The V end was cut by 2 bases, the J end by 5 bases, with 9 bases between. CDR3 sequence (DNA): TGTGCCAGCAGTTTACGGGGTTTTACCGGGGAGCTGTTTTTT. Its translation is CASSLRGFTGELFF.

A few counts support this clonotype. The chain joins TRBV12-3 or TRBV12-4 to TRBJ2-7; a weak D match, TRBD2 (5 bases). V lost 6 bases and J 0 bases, leaving 12 bases between the germline ends. The CDR3 is 14 amino acids. CDR3 sequence (DNA): TGTGCCAGCAGACCTCACCGGGACTCCTACGAGCAGTACTTC. The encoded protein is CASRPHRDSYEQYF.

Regarding this clonotype: At one of its ends the junction is not consistent with the germline gene, which may arise from a read error. The chain couples TRBV12-3 or TRBV12-4 to TRBJ2-1; D is possibly TRBD1 or TRBD2 (6 bases each). This CDR3 is 15 amino acids long. The CDR3 region has the DNA TGTACCAGCAGTTTGTCGTTTTCAGGGGAGGATGAGCAGTTCTTC. Translating gives CTSSLSFSGEDEQFF.

This clonotype was recorded many times. The rearrangement joins TRBV6-1 to TRBJ1-2; TRBD1 agrees at 7 bases. V lost 8 bases to trimming and J lost 5 bases; unmatched junction nucleotides: 11. CDR1 is MNHNS, CDR2 SASEGT, per germline. This CDR3 is 14 amino acids long. CDR3 sequence: CASLNRAGGYGYTF. The CDR3 DNA reads as TGTGCCAGCCTCAACCGGGCAGGGGGGTATGGCTACACCTTC.

This clonotype has only a few counts. This chain uses TRBV3-1 with TRBJ2-7; unclear D gene. The CDR3 contains 16 residues. V lost 0 bases, J lost 0 bases, and 12 bases lay in between. Looked up from germline, CDR1 is LGHDT and CDR2 is YNNKEL (reference sequence). Here the CDR3 reads CASSQESGRNSYEQYF. CDR3 DNA sequence: TGTGCCAGCAGCCAAGAATCAGGTAGGAACTCCTACGAGCAGTACTTC.

This clonotype was observed a few times. V usage is TRBV20-1 and J usage is TRBJ2-7; TRBD2 matches 9 bases. J gave up 2 bases and V 5 bases, and 13 bases lay outside the gene matches. Germline assignment: CDR1 DFQATT and CDR2 SNEGSKA (reference sequence). The CDR3 extends over 16 amino acids. CDR3 sequence reads: CSAARAGGVEPYEQYF. For the CDR3, the DNA is TGCAGTGCTGCGCGAGCGGGAGGAGTAGAACCCTACGAGCAGTACTTC.

This clonotype has ten or more counts. V is TRBV7-2 and J is TRBJ1-2; D is unresolved. V was clipped by 0 bases and J by 7 bases, with 9 bases between them. The CDR3 has 13 amino acids. Per the germline V gene, CDR1 is SGHTA and CDR2 is FQGNSA. The CDR3 spells CASSLAFSGGYTF. CDR3 coding DNA: TGTGCCAGCAGCTTAGCGTTTAGTGGTGGCTACACCTTC.

The gene calls are TRBV27 and TRBJ2-2, with D possibly being TRBD2 (5 bases). Germline V gives CDR1 MNHEY, CDR2 SMNVEV (reference sequence). This CDR3 has 14 amino acids. Trimming stripped 6 bases from V and 0 bases from J, with 8 bases between. CDR3 sequence: CASSGLSNTGELFF. The DNA of the CDR3 is TGTGCCAGCAGCGGACTGTCGAACACCGGGGAGCTGTTTTTT.

The CDR3 loop is CASSEEGVVRSYEQYF. CDR3 DNA sequence: TGTGCCAGCAGTGAAGAGGGGGTTGTAAGGTCCTACGAGCAGTACTTC. This chain connects TRBV6-1 to TRBJ2-7, with a possible D match to TRBD1 (6 bases). V was pared by 1 base and J by 1 base, with 14 bases between. The CDR3 is made up of 16 amino acids. The germline gives CDR1 MNHNS, CDR2 SASEGT.

This clonotype was recorded many times. The chain has TRBV12-3 or TRBV12-4 and TRBJ1-5; D is uncertain. The CDR3 is 15 residues long. V was trimmed by 1 base and J by 4 bases, leaving 11 bases between them. The CDR3 spells CASSLEASANQPQHF. The CDR3 DNA is TGTGCCAGCAGTTTAGAGGCCTCAGCGAATCAGCCCCAGCATTTT.

The V call is TRBV6-1, the J call TRBJ1-1; 7 nucleotides line up with TRBD1. The germline CDR1 and CDR2 sequences are MNHNS and SASEGT. V was pared by 6 bases and J by 1 base, with 5 bases of the junction left unmatched. This CDR3 comprises 14 residues. The chain's CDR3 is CASSPGGANTEAFF. The CDR3 nucleotides read TGTGCCAGCAGCCCAGGGGGGGCGAACACTGAAGCTTTCTTT.

The chain joins TRBV9 to TRBJ2-1, with 8 nucleotides matching TRBD2. CDR1 SGDLS and CDR2 YYNGEE come from the germline V gene. The CDR3 is 15 residues long. Trimming cost V 2 bases and J 7 bases; bases outside gene matches: 8. CDR3 residues: CASSVGGSGINEQFF. As DNA, the CDR3 is TGTGCCAGCAGCGTCGGTGGTAGCGGGATAAATGAGCAGTTCTTC.

The rearrangement joins TRBV20-1 to TRBJ2-3, with 10 bases lining up with TRBD2. The trim removed 4 bases at V and 3 bases at J, leaving 7 bases unmatched. The CDR3 consists of 15 residues. Germline CDR1 is DFQATT and CDR2 is SNEGSKA (reference sequence). The chain's CDR3 is CSAKSGRAGTDTQYF. The DNA of the CDR3 is TGCAGTGCTAAAAGCGGGAGGGCCGGTACAGATACGCAGTATTTT.

This clonotype was found a few times. The chain uses TRBV10-1 and TRBJ1-1, with D possibly matching TRBD1 (5 bases). Germline V CDR1 and CDR2: WNHNN, SYGVQD (reference sequence). The germline V and J ends were trimmed by 0 bases and 5 bases, with 10 bases remaining between them. This CDR3 is 14 amino acids long. The CDR3 DNA reads as TGCGCCAGCAGTGAGTCGTCGGGGGAAACTGAAGCTTTCTTT. Amino acids: CASSESSGETEAFF.

The rearrangement joins TRBV2 to TRBJ1-5, with TRBD1 matching 8 bases. CDR1 is SNHLY and CDR2 is FYNNEI in the germline V gene. The CDR3 spans 17 residues. V trimming: 5 bases; J trimming: 0 bases; junction bases outside the gene matches: 9. This chain's CDR3 is CASSRDRTGHSNQPQHF. CDR3 sequence (DNA): TGTGCCAGCAGTAGGGACAGGACGGGACATAGCAATCAGCCCCAGCATTTT.

This chain connects TRBV20-1 to TRBJ2-3; weak D call: TRBD1 (6 bases). This CDR3 comprises 13 residues. Trimming shortened V by 6 bases and J by 2 bases, and 12 bases separated the two germline ends. Germline V gene sequence: CDR1 DFQATT, CDR2 SNEGSKA (reference sequence). CDR3 in DNA: TGCAGTGCCATGGACAGCCTCACAGATACGCAGTATTTT. Encoded protein: CSAMDSLTDTQYF.

This clonotype was detected many times. This chain links TRBV20-1 with TRBJ2-7; TRBD1 matches 10 bases. CDR3 length: 14 residues. CDR1 is DFQATT and CDR2 is SNEGSKA in the germline V gene (reference sequence). The ends lost 6 bases at V and 0 bases at J; junction bases unmatched: 5. For the CDR3, the DNA is TGCAGTGCCGAACGGGACAGGGGCTCCTACGAGCAGTACTTC. As protein: CSAERDRGSYEQYF.

The rearrangement joins TRBV12-3 or TRBV12-4 to TRBJ1-2, with unresolved D. The V end was cut by 7 bases, the J end by 3 bases, with 15 bases between. The CDR3 consists of 14 residues. Here the CDR3 reads CASKRREQDYGYTF. DNA of the CDR3: TGTGCCAGCAAGAGAAGGGAGCAAGACTATGGCTACACCTTC.

In this sample, this clonotype turned up a few times. The CDR3 region has the DNA TGTGCCAGCGGGGAGCGGGTCAGATACGAGCAGTACTTC. Its translation is CASGERVRYEQYF. The rearrangement links TRBV27 to TRBJ2-7; D is perhaps TRBD2 (6 bases). V was trimmed by 8 bases and J by 4 bases, leaving 15 bases between them. Per the germline V gene, CDR1 is MNHEY and CDR2 is SMNVEV (reference sequence). CDR3 length: 13 amino acids.

The table lists this clonotype with many counts. This chain uses TRBV12-3 or TRBV12-4 with TRBJ2-5; D unclear. The CDR3 extends over 14 amino acids. The V and J ends lost 5 bases and 4 bases respectively, with 14 bases between them. The CDR3, as DNA: TGTGCCAGCAGTCGAAATAATATGATAGAGACCCAGTACTTC. It encodes CASSRNNMIETQYF.

This clonotype was seen only once. V and J are TRBV25-1 and TRBJ2-1, with TRBD2 matching over 7 bases. V gave up 0 bases and J gave up 1 base; unmatched junction bases: 15. The CDR3 extends over 20 amino acids. Germline assignment: CDR1 MGHDK and CDR2 SYGVNS. In DNA form, the CDR3 reads TGTGCCAGCAGTGAATATGCGGCGGGAGCACAGGTATTATCCTACAATGAGCAGTTCTTC. Encoded protein: CASSEYAAGAQVLSYNEQFF.

This clonotype was detected a few times. V gene TRBV7-8 combines with J gene TRBJ2-3; D gene unclear. Trimming removed 5 bases at V and 0 bases at J, with 12 bases between. Germline CDR1 is SGHVS and CDR2 is FQNEAQ. This CDR3 region has 15 residues. This CDR3 is CASSPNPHSTDTQYF. CDR3 DNA: TGTGCCAGCAGCCCAAACCCGCACAGCACAGATACGCAGTATTTT.